Shown below are 13 T cell receptor beta chains from a single sample sequenced in a study of PD-1 blockade in classical Hodgkin lymphoma. Sequenced by immunoSEQ multiplex PCR; TCRdb stores in-frame clones only, minus some. In the table there are around 21,000 clones, around 70% of which are singletons. Every patient experienced relapse after autologous stem cell transplantation, and brentuximab vedotin exposure varied. The sequenced sample was peripheral blood mononuclear cells (PBMCs), obtained at baseline. The receptors shown here come from a human donor with classical Hodgkin lymphoma.

V usage is TRBV13 and J usage is TRBJ2-1; D may correspond to TRBD1 or TRBD2 (5 bases each). V was cut by 8 bases and J by 0 bases, with 11 bases left in between. Germline CDR1 reads PRHDT; CDR2 reads FYEKMQ (reference sequence). The CDR3 loop spans 14 amino acids. CDR3 sequence: CASVGPPSYNEQFF. The DNA for the CDR3 is TGTGCCAGCGTGGGACCCCCCTCCTACAATGAGCAGTTCTTC.

This clone has a handful of counts. The rearrangement links TRBV4-3 to TRBJ2-7; 7 bases match TRBD2. Trimming removed 4 bases from V and 0 bases from J; junction bases left unmatched: 6. Germline CDR1 LGHNA, CDR2 YSLEER. The CDR3 is made up of 15 amino acids. DNA of the CDR3: TGCGCCAGCAGCCGTTATCGGGAGGCCTCCTACGAGCAGTACTTC. It is translated as CASSRYREASYEQYF.

A single count supports this clone. The chain combines TRBV30 with TRBJ1-6, with 7 positions matching TRBD1. The CDR3 is made up of 13 amino acids. In germline, CDR1 is GTSNPN, CDR2 SVGIG (reference sequence). The junction had 4 bases not matched to a gene; V was cut back by 4 bases and J by 7 bases. CDR3: CAWNEGGNSPLHF. The DNA of the CDR3 is TGTGCCTGGAACGAAGGGGGCAATTCACCCCTCCACTTT.

The chain links TRBV2 to TRBJ2-5; possibly TRBD1 or TRBD2 for D (6 bases each). Looked up from germline, CDR1 is SNHLY and CDR2 is FYNNEI. This CDR3 comprises 13 residues. The ends were cut back, 8 bases at V and 5 bases at J, with 15 bases in the middle. CDR3 loop: CASQTGARETQYF. CDR3 nucleotides: TGTGCCAGCCAGACGGGGGCTCGGGAGACCCAGTACTTC.

V usage is TRBV6-6 and J usage is TRBJ1-2, with 7 bases aligning to TRBD1. The CDR3 consists of 13 residues. The germline CDR1 and CDR2 sequences are MNHNY and SVGAGI (reference sequence). J was trimmed by 8 bases and V by 2 bases; bases with no gene match: 5. CDR3 loop: CASSYRTGEGYTF. The CDR3 region has the DNA TGTGCCAGCAGTTACCGAACAGGGGAGGGCTACACCTTC.

V gene TRBV6-6 combines with J gene TRBJ2-7; D is ambiguous. Germline values: CDR1 MNHNY, CDR2 SVGAGI (reference sequence). This CDR3 spans 13 amino acids. V was trimmed by 0 bases and J by 6 bases, leaving 9 bases between them. The CDR3 nucleotides are TGTGCCAGCAGTTACTCGATTATCGGCGAGCAGTACTTC. As protein: CASSYSIIGEQYF.

This clone appeared a few times. The chain employs TRBV4-3 and TRBJ2-5; maybe TRBD2 (5 bases). V shed 0 bases and J shed 5 bases, with 13 bases lying between them. Germline V gene sequence: CDR1 LGHNA, CDR2 YSLEER. This CDR3 has 15 residues. The CDR3 reads CASSQDLIGGETQYF. CDR3 nucleotide sequence: TGCGCCAGCAGCCAAGATCTTATTGGCGGGGAGACCCAGTACTTC.

This chain links TRBV7-2 with TRBJ2-5, with 7 nucleotides matching TRBD1. Trimming removed 0 bases from V and 4 bases from J; junction bases left unmatched: 8. CDR1 and CDR2 (germline): SGHTA, FQGNSA. The CDR3 is 16 amino acids. CDR3 nucleotides: TGTGCCAGCAGCTTAGCGCCAGGGGGTGGAGGAGAGACCCAGTACTTC. Translated: CASSLAPGGGGETQYF.

In this sample, this clone turned up once. The chain carries TRBV18 and TRBJ1-2, with 8 bases aligning to TRBD1. Per the germline V gene, CDR1 is KGHSH and CDR2 is LQKENI. This CDR3 is 13 amino acids long. V shed 6 bases and J 6 bases; nucleotides not matched to a gene: 6. CDR3 in amino acids: CASSLDRVDGYTF. The CDR3 region has the DNA TGTGCCAGCTCTCTGGACAGGGTCGATGGCTACACCTTC.

The chain employs TRBV6-6 and TRBJ2-7, with D perhaps TRBD2 (6 bases). The V gene's germline CDR1 is MNHNY and CDR2 SVGAGI (reference sequence). The V and J ends lost 6 bases and 2 bases respectively, with 14 bases between them. The CDR3 runs to 14 residues. The chain's CDR3 is CASRELAFPYEQYF. For the CDR3, the DNA is TGTGCCAGCAGAGAACTAGCTTTTCCCTACGAGCAGTACTTC.

The rearrangement uses TRBV4-3 and TRBJ1-4, with D maybe TRBD1 (6 bases). The CDR3 length is 15 residues. The V gene lost 3 bases and the J gene lost 8 bases, with 16 bases spanning the gap. Germline loops: CDR1 LGHNA, CDR2 YSLEER. The CDR3, as DNA: TGCGCCAGCAGCCATGGGGGCAGCCTAGGGGAAAAACTGTTTTTT. This gives the protein CASSHGGSLGEKLFF.

V is TRBV4-1 and J is TRBJ2-1; D is unclear. Germline V gene data show CDR1 as MGHRA and CDR2 as YSYEKL. CDR3 length: 14 residues. V lost 6 bases, J lost 4 bases, and 13 bases lay in between. The CDR3 DNA is TGCGCCAGCAGTCTCACCGAAGGATACAATGAGCAGTTCTTC. Encoded protein: CASSLTEGYNEQFF.

The J gene is TRBJ2-7, the V gene TRBV19; perhaps TRBD2 as D (5 bases). CDR1 and CDR2 (germline): LNHDA, SQIVND (reference sequence). V was clipped by 6 bases and J by 4 bases, with 19 bases between them. The CDR3 consists of 15 residues. Here the CDR3 reads CASRMTDSRGYEQYF. CDR3 bases: TGTGCCAGTAGAATGACGGATTCTAGAGGGTACGAGCAGTACTTC.